In its sample, the clone carrying this TCR beta chain was seen many times. Antigen unknown. V lost 2 bases to trimming and J lost 2 bases, with 9 bases between them. The CDR3 covers 15 residues. 5'-RACE, quantitative and with molecular barcodes, yielded the TCR beta libraries. TCRdb redid the calling of the 5' RACE reads with MiXCR, one entry per CDR3 protein. The sample has roughly 470,000 distinct CDR3 sequences; roughly 25% are singletons. The sample originates from a study of CD8 T cells in ankylosing spondylitis. General observations from the study: In reactive arthritis synovial fluid and blood, some motif variants had been reported before. Seemingly distinctive of ankylosing spondylitis blood was a TCR beta motif formed by eight highly homologous variants.

The sample consisted of blood, either unsorted or a sorted T cell fraction (not recorded which). This chain uses TRBV12-3 or TRBV12-4 with TRBJ2-2; perhaps TRBD2 as D (5 bases). This TCR was sampled from a male donor with ankylosing spondylitis. The CDR3 here is CASSLRTGNTGELFF. The CDR3 DNA sequence: TGTGCCAGCAGTTTACGGACGGGAAACACCGGGGAGCTGTTTTTT.